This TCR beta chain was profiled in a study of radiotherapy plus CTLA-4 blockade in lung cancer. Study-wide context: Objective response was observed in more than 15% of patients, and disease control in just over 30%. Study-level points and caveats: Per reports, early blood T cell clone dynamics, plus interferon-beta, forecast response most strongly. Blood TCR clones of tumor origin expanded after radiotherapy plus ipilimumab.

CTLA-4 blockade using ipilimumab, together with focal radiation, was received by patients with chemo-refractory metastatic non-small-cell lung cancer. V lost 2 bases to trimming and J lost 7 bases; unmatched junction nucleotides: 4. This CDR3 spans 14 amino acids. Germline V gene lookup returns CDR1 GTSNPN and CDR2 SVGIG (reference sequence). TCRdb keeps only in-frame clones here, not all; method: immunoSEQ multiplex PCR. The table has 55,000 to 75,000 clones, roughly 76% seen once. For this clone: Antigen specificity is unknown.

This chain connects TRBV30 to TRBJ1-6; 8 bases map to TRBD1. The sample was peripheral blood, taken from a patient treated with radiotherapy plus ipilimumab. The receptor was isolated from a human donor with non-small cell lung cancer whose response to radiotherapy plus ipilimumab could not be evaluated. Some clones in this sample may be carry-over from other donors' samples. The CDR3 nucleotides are TGTGCCTGGAGTATTTGGACAGGGAATTCACCCCTCCACTTT. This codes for CAWSIWTGNSPLHF.